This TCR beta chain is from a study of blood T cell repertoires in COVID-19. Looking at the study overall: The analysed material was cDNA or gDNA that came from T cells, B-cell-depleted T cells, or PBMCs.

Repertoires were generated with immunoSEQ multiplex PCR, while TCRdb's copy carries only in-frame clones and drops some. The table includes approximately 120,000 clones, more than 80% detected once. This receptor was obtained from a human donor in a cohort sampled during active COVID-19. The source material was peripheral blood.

CDR3 coding DNA: TGTGCCAGCAGCTTGGCGCCGGGACAGGCGCCCTATGGCTACACCTTC. Its protein is CASSLAPGQAPYGYTF. The genes are TRBV5-4 and TRBJ1-2, with 8 bases identical to TRBD1. Germline CDR1 is SGHNT and CDR2 is YYREEE (reference sequence). After removal of 0 bases from V and 4 bases from J, the junction contained 8 bases not matched to a gene. This CDR3 has 16 amino acids.